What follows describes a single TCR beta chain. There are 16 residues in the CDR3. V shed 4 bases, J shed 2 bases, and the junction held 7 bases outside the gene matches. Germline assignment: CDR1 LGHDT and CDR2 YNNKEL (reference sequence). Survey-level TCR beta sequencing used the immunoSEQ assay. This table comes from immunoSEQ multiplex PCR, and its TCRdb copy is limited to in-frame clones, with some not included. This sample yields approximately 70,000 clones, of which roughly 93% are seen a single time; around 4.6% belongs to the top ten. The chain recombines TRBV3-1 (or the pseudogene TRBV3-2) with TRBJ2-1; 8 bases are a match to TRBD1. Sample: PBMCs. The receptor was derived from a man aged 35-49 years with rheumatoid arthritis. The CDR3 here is CASSRRTGSTYNEQFF. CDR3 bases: TGTGCCAGCAGCCGGAGGACAGGGTCTACCTACAATGAGCAGTTCTTC.